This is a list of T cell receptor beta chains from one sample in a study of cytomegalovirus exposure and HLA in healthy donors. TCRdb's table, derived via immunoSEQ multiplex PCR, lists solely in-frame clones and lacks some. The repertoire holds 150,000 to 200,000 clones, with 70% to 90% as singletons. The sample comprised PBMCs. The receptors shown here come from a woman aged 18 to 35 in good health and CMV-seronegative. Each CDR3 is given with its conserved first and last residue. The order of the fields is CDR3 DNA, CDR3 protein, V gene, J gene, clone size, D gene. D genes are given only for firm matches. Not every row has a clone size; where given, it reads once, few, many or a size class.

cdr3_nt: TGTGCCAGCTCACCGTTCGGCAAGGGGGTAGGGAATGAAAAACTGTTTTTT; cdr3_aa: CASSPFGKGVGNEKLFF; v_call: TRBV18; j_call: TRBJ1-4; clone_size: .; d_call: .
cdr3_nt: TGTGCCAGCAGCTTGGGTGCTTCGCGGTTCTCATACAATGAGCAGTTCTTC; cdr3_aa: CASSLGASRFSYNEQFF; v_call: TRBV5-6; j_call: TRBJ2-1; clone_size: .; d_call: .
cdr3_nt: TGTGCCAGCAGCGCCCCCGGACAGAACACCGGGGAGCTGTTTTTT; cdr3_aa: CASSAPGQNTGELFF; v_call: TRBV7-3; j_call: TRBJ2-2; clone_size: .; d_call: .
cdr3_nt: TGTGCCAGCAGCTTAGAACTTTTGCGGGGGGTCGGGAATACGCAGTATTTT; cdr3_aa: CASSLELLRGVGNTQYF; v_call: TRBV7-8; j_call: TRBJ2-3; clone_size: .; d_call: TRBD2
cdr3_nt: TGTGCCAGCAGCGTATCCGCAGGATGGGATACGCAGTATTTT; cdr3_aa: CASSVSAGWDTQYF; v_call: TRBV9; j_call: TRBJ2-3; clone_size: once; d_call: .
cdr3_nt: TGTGCCAGCAGCTTACAGGGGGCCGGGACAGATACGCAGTATTTT; cdr3_aa: CASSLQGAGTDTQYF; v_call: TRBV5-4; j_call: TRBJ2-3; clone_size: .; d_call: TRBD1
cdr3_nt: TGTGCCAGCAGTGAAGCGCGGTGGGAGGTGTACAATGAGCAGTTCTTC; cdr3_aa: CASSEARWEVYNEQFF; v_call: TRBV6-1; j_call: TRBJ2-1; clone_size: .; d_call: .
cdr3_nt: TGTGCCATCAGTGGGACTAGCGGGATACAGACAGATACGCAGTATTTT; cdr3_aa: CAISGTSGIQTDTQYF; v_call: TRBV10-3; j_call: TRBJ2-3; clone_size: .; d_call: TRBD2
cdr3_nt: TGCGCCAGCAGCCAAGCTGTCGGAAGCGCCACAGATACGCAGTATTTT; cdr3_aa: CASSQAVGSATDTQYF; v_call: TRBV4-1; j_call: TRBJ2-3; clone_size: once; d_call: .
cdr3_nt: TGTGCCAGCAGTTATGGGGGGACGAGGTCTGAAGCTTTCTTT; cdr3_aa: CASSYGGTRSEAFF; v_call: TRBV6-5; j_call: TRBJ1-1; clone_size: .; d_call: .
cdr3_nt: TGTGCCAGCAGACCTATCGGAGGGGATCGCACCGGGGAGCTGTTTTTT; cdr3_aa: CASRPIGGDRTGELFF; v_call: TRBV11-2; j_call: TRBJ2-2; clone_size: .; d_call: .
cdr3_nt: TGTGCCAGCAGTGAATGGGGAGGCTATGGCTACACCTTC; cdr3_aa: CASSEWGGYGYTF; v_call: TRBV6-1; j_call: TRBJ1-2; clone_size: .; d_call: .
cdr3_nt: TGCGCCAGCAGCCAACAGGTTACGCTGGGGGCAGGTACGCAGTATTTT; cdr3_aa: CASSQQVTLGAGTQYF; v_call: TRBV4-1; j_call: TRBJ2-3; clone_size: .; d_call: .
cdr3_nt: TGTGCCACCAGCAGGGGAAACAGGGGTTTCACTGAAGCTTTCTTT; cdr3_aa: CATSRGNRGFTEAFF; v_call: TRBV15; j_call: TRBJ1-1; clone_size: .; d_call: TRBD1
cdr3_nt: TGTGCCAGCAGCTCACCGGGACTAGGGCCTAGTGAGCAGTTCTTC; cdr3_aa: CASSSPGLGPSEQFF; v_call: TRBV5-4; j_call: TRBJ2-1; clone_size: .; d_call: TRBD2
cdr3_nt: TGTGCCAGCAGCTTCCAGGGGGGCTACGAGCAGTACTTC; cdr3_aa: CASSFQGGYEQYF; v_call: TRBV7-9; j_call: TRBJ2-7; clone_size: .; d_call: .
cdr3_nt: TGTGCCACCAGCAGAGACGTGAGCTCTGGGGCCAACGTCCTGACTTTC; cdr3_aa: CATSRDVSSGANVLTF; v_call: TRBV15; j_call: TRBJ2-6; clone_size: .; d_call: .
cdr3_nt: TGTGCCAGCAGCCAAGACCCGACTAGCGGGGCAAGCACAGATACGCAGTATTTT; cdr3_aa: CASSQDPTSGASTDTQYF; v_call: TRBV4-2; j_call: TRBJ2-3; clone_size: .; d_call: TRBD2
cdr3_nt: TGTGCCAGCAGCTTAATCGGGGACACCTACGAGCAGTACTTC; cdr3_aa: CASSLIGDTYEQYF; v_call: TRBV7-2; j_call: TRBJ2-7; clone_size: .; d_call: .
cdr3_nt: TGTGCCAGCAGCGCGGACAGGGACCTAACTGATTGGTGGGACACTGAAGCTTTCTTT; cdr3_aa: CASSADRDLTDWWDTEAFF; v_call: TRBV7-9; j_call: TRBJ1-1; clone_size: .; d_call: TRBD1
cdr3_nt: TGTGCCAGCAGTCGGGACAGTAACTATGGCTACACCTTC; cdr3_aa: CASSRDSNYGYTF; v_call: TRBV27; j_call: TRBJ1-2; clone_size: .; d_call: TRBD1
cdr3_nt: TGTGCCAGCAGCTTAGGCCGTGGCAGGGGTTACTATGGCTACACCTTC; cdr3_aa: CASSLGRGRGYYGYTF; v_call: TRBV13; j_call: TRBJ1-2; clone_size: .; d_call: .
cdr3_nt: TGTGCCAGCATGGGAGAATCCTATGGCTACACCTTC; cdr3_aa: CASMGESYGYTF; v_call: TRBV2; j_call: TRBJ1-2; clone_size: .; d_call: .
cdr3_nt: TGTGCCTGGATGCATTACGGCTATGGCTACACCTTC; cdr3_aa: CAWMHYGYGYTF; v_call: TRBV30; j_call: TRBJ1-2; clone_size: .; d_call: .
cdr3_nt: TGTGCCAGCAGTCCGCCCCGGGGGGACCCTCGGCAATCCTACAATGAGCAGTTCTTC; cdr3_aa: CASSPPRGDPRQSYNEQFF; v_call: TRBV28; j_call: TRBJ2-1; clone_size: .; d_call: TRBD2
cdr3_nt: TGCGCCAGCAGCCCGGGACTAGCGGGAGGCGAGCAGTACTTC; cdr3_aa: CASSPGLAGGEQYF; v_call: TRBV5-1; j_call: TRBJ2-7; clone_size: once; d_call: TRBD2
cdr3_nt: TGTGCCAGCAGCTTTCCGGGGACTTACGAGCAGTACTTC; cdr3_aa: CASSFPGTYEQYF; v_call: TRBV5-4; j_call: TRBJ2-7; clone_size: once; d_call: .
cdr3_nt: TGTGCCAGCAGTTACTCTACTAGCGGGACACACAATGAGCAGTTCTTC; cdr3_aa: CASSYSTSGTHNEQFF; v_call: TRBV6-5; j_call: TRBJ2-1; clone_size: .; d_call: TRBD2
cdr3_nt: TGCGCCAGCAGCTTGTCGGGACAGAACCTAAACATTCAGTACTTC; cdr3_aa: CASSLSGQNLNIQYF; v_call: TRBV5-1; j_call: TRBJ2-4; clone_size: once; d_call: TRBD1
cdr3_nt: TGTGCCAGCAGCTCCATAGCGGGGGCCACCTACAATGAGCAGTTCTTC; cdr3_aa: CASSSIAGATYNEQFF; v_call: TRBV7-2; j_call: TRBJ2-1; clone_size: .; d_call: TRBD2
cdr3_nt: TGTGCCAGCAGCTTAGGAGCGGGGGGAAGGAATGAGCAGTTCTTC; cdr3_aa: CASSLGAGGRNEQFF; v_call: TRBV7-2; j_call: TRBJ2-1; clone_size: .; d_call: TRBD2
cdr3_nt: TGTGCCAGCAGCTTAGTCACTAGCGGGAGGGGAGAGACCCAGTACTTC; cdr3_aa: CASSLVTSGRGETQYF; v_call: TRBV7-2; j_call: TRBJ2-5; clone_size: .; d_call: TRBD2
cdr3_nt: TGTGCCAGCAGTCCTTGGACAGGGGGAGACACTGAAGCTTTCTTT; cdr3_aa: CASSPWTGGDTEAFF; v_call: TRBV27; j_call: TRBJ1-1; clone_size: .; d_call: TRBD1
cdr3_nt: TGTGCCAGTAGTACCCCCCCAGCGGGAGAGGGGGATACGCAGTATTTT; cdr3_aa: CASSTPPAGEGDTQYF; v_call: TRBV19; j_call: TRBJ2-3; clone_size: .; d_call: TRBD2
cdr3_nt: TGTGCCAGCTCACCCAGGACAGGGGGGAACACTGAAGCTTTCTTT; cdr3_aa: CASSPRTGGNTEAFF; v_call: TRBV18; j_call: TRBJ1-1; clone_size: .; d_call: TRBD1
cdr3_nt: TGCGCCAGCAGCCCCAGACTAGCGGGGGGATTTACCGAGCAGTACTTC; cdr3_aa: CASSPRLAGGFTEQYF; v_call: TRBV5-1; j_call: TRBJ2-7; clone_size: .; d_call: TRBD2
cdr3_nt: TGTGCCAGCAGCTGGGGGACAGGGGTCCACGAGCAGTACTTC; cdr3_aa: CASSWGTGVHEQYF; v_call: TRBV28; j_call: TRBJ2-7; clone_size: .; d_call: TRBD1
cdr3_nt: TGTGCCAGCACCCTAGCGGGGGGCACAGATACGCAGTATTTT; cdr3_aa: CASTLAGGTDTQYF; v_call: TRBV6-1; j_call: TRBJ2-3; clone_size: .; d_call: TRBD2
cdr3_nt: TGTGCCAGCAGCCCCACACACTTT; cdr3_aa: CASSPTHF; v_call: TRBV11-2; j_call: TRBJ1-1; clone_size: .; d_call: .
cdr3_nt: TGTGCCAGCAGTTCAGTGAACTATGGCTACACCTTC; cdr3_aa: CASSSVNYGYTF; v_call: TRBV28; j_call: TRBJ1-2; clone_size: few; d_call: .
cdr3_nt: TGTGCCAGCAGTTCTAGGACAGCATACAATGAGCAGTTCTTC; cdr3_aa: CASSSRTAYNEQFF; v_call: TRBV13; j_call: TRBJ2-1; clone_size: .; d_call: .
cdr3_nt: TGTGCCAGCAGCCCCTATACTAGCGATGAGCAGTTCTTC; cdr3_aa: CASSPYTSDEQFF; v_call: TRBV9; j_call: TRBJ2-1; clone_size: few; d_call: TRBD2
cdr3_nt: TGCAGCGTCGACAGGACAGAGAGCTACACCTTC; cdr3_aa: CSVDRTESYTF; v_call: TRBV29-1; j_call: TRBJ1-2; clone_size: .; d_call: .
cdr3_nt: TGTGCCAGCAGCTTAGGGACAGGGGTATTCGCTGAAGCTTTCTTT; cdr3_aa: CASSLGTGVFAEAFF; v_call: TRBV11-3; j_call: TRBJ1-1; clone_size: .; d_call: TRBD1
cdr3_nt: TGTGCCAGCAGCTTGGCGGGGCTGGGTGAGCAGTACTTC; cdr3_aa: CASSLAGLGEQYF; v_call: TRBV7-2; j_call: TRBJ2-7; clone_size: .; d_call: .
cdr3_nt: TGTGCCAGCAGCTTACAATGGGGTAGCGGGAGTCTTCAAGAGACCCAGTACTTC; cdr3_aa: CASSLQWGSGSLQETQYF; v_call: TRBV7-2; j_call: TRBJ2-5; clone_size: .; d_call: TRBD2
cdr3_nt: TGTGCCAGCAGCTTAGTTGGCAGGGTCAATCAGCCCCAGCATTTT; cdr3_aa: CASSLVGRVNQPQHF; v_call: TRBV7-2; j_call: TRBJ1-5; clone_size: .; d_call: .
cdr3_nt: TGTGCCAGCTCACAGGGGTTGAACACTGAAGCTTTCTTT; cdr3_aa: CASSQGLNTEAFF; v_call: TRBV25-1; j_call: TRBJ1-1; clone_size: .; d_call: TRBD1
cdr3_nt: TGTGCCAGCACTGCGGGACAGGCCCTTTCTCAGCCCCAGCATTTT; cdr3_aa: CASTAGQALSQPQHF; v_call: TRBV2; j_call: TRBJ1-5; clone_size: few; d_call: TRBD1
cdr3_nt: TGCAGCGTCGGAAACCGGGACAGGTCCTACGAGCAGTACTTC; cdr3_aa: CSVGNRDRSYEQYF; v_call: TRBV29-1; j_call: TRBJ2-7; clone_size: .; d_call: TRBD1
cdr3_nt: TGCGCCAGCAGTGTCCATAAGGGGAATGAGCAGTTCTTC; cdr3_aa: CASSVHKGNEQFF; v_call: TRBV10-1; j_call: TRBJ2-1; clone_size: .; d_call: .
cdr3_nt: TGTGCCAGCAGCTTAGTACCAGGGCTTAGTCTGTTTTTT; cdr3_aa: CASSLVPGLSLFF; v_call: TRBV11-2; j_call: TRBJ1-4; clone_size: .; d_call: .
cdr3_nt: TGTGCCAGTAGTTTTTGGCAGATTCGCAATCAGCCCCAGCATTTT; cdr3_aa: CASSFWQIRNQPQHF; v_call: TRBV19; j_call: TRBJ1-5; clone_size: few; d_call: .
cdr3_nt: TGTGCCAGCAGTGAAGCCGCGACCGAGGGGACCCAGTACTTC; cdr3_aa: CASSEAATEGTQYF; v_call: TRBV6-1; j_call: TRBJ2-5; clone_size: .; d_call: .
cdr3_nt: TGTGCCAGCAGTTCCCCAGGCATCTTCTATGGCTACACCTTC; cdr3_aa: CASSSPGIFYGYTF; v_call: TRBV28; j_call: TRBJ1-2; clone_size: once; d_call: .